These 5 T cell receptor beta chains were all obtained from the same sample, sequenced in a study of OX40 agonist ivuxolimab in advanced cancers. Repertoires were generated with immunoSEQ multiplex PCR, while TCRdb's copy carries only in-frame clones and drops some. The sample has approximately 74,000 clones, about 80% seen once. The material was CD4+ or CD8+ T cells sorted from blood, obtained in a trial of the OX40 agonist ivuxolimab. Every receptor here comes from an adult with an advanced solid tumor such as melanoma, head and neck, liver or kidney cancer.

The rearrangement uses TRBV5-1 and TRBJ1-2, with unresolved D. CDR3 size: 15 residues. V lost 0 bases, J lost 0 bases, and 9 bases lay in between. CDR1 and CDR2 from the germline V gene are SGHRS and YFSETQ. CDR3 nucleotide sequence: TGCGCCAGCAGCTTGGGCCCCGGGACTAACTATGGCTACACCTTC. This translates into CASSLGPGTNYGYTF.

This clone has just a few counts. The rearrangement uses TRBV7-8 and TRBJ2-5; 9 positions match TRBD1. The ends lost 0 bases at V and 5 bases at J; junction bases unmatched: 7. In germline, CDR1 is SGHVS, CDR2 FQNEAQ. This CDR3 is built from 16 residues. CDR3 sequence: CASSLAGTGRGETQYF. DNA for the CDR3: TGTGCCAGCAGCTTAGCGGGGACAGGGAGGGGGGAGACCCAGTACTTC.

The V and J genes are TRBV19 and TRBJ2-5; D may be TRBD2 (5 bases). The CDR3 is made up of 14 amino acids. The germline V gene has CDR1 LNHDA and CDR2 SQIVND (reference sequence). The V end was cut by 2 bases, the J end by 7 bases, with 14 bases between. The CDR3 region has the DNA TGTGCCAGTAGTATACGGTTCGGGGTCGGGACCCAGTACTTC. This codes for CASSIRFGVGTQYF.

This chain connects TRBV30 to TRBJ1-4, with D tentatively TRBD1 (6 bases). V was cut by 0 bases and J by 8 bases, with 10 bases left in between. The CDR3 sequence is 13 residues long. The germline CDR1 and CDR2 sequences are GTSNPN and SVGIG (reference sequence). The CDR3 sequence: CAWSVARGEKLFF. The DNA of the CDR3 is TGTGCCTGGAGTGTGGCCAGGGGCGAAAAACTGTTTTTT.

The chain links TRBV5-1 to TRBJ2-5; 9 bases are shared with TRBD1. CDR3 length equals 15 residues. Germline V gene sequence: CDR1 SGHRS, CDR2 YFSETQ. The V segment lost 2 bases and the J segment 6 bases; nucleotides outside the gene matches: 8. CDR3 sequence (DNA): TGCGCCAGCAGCTTTTGGGACAGGGCGAGTAAGACCCAGTACTTC. Encoded protein: CASSFWDRASKTQYF.